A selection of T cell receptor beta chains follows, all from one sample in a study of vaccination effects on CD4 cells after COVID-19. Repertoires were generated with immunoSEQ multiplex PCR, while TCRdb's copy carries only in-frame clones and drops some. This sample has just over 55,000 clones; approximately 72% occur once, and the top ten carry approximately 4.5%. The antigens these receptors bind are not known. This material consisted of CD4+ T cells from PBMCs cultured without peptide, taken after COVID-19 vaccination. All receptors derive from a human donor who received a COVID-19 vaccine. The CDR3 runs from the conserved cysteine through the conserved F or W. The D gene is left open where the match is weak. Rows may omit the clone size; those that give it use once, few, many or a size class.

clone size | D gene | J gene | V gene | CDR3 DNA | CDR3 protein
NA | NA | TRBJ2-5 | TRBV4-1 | TGCGCCAGCAGCCTAGCGGCCCAAGAGACCCAGTACTTC | CASSLAAQETQYF
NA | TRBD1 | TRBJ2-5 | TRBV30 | TGTGCCTGGAGCCGATTCTTTACAGGGGGACAAGAGACCCAGTACTTC | CAWSRFFTGGQETQYF
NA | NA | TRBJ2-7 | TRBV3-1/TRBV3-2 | TGTGCCAGCAGCCCTCGCGGGACAGCCTCCTACGAGCAGTACTTC | CASSPRGTASYEQYF
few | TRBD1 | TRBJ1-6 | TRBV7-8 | TGTGCCAGCAGCTCTAGGGGCAGGGGGCGAAACTATAATTCACCCCTCCACTTT | CASSSRGRGRNYNSPLHF
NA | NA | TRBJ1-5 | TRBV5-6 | TGTGCCAGCAGCCCAAAAGGACAGCTTCCAAATCAGCCCCAGCATTTT | CASSPKGQLPNQPQHF
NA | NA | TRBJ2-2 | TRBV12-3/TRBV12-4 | TGTGCCAGCAGTCGCAGGGTCACCGGGGAGCTGTTTTTT | CASSRRVTGELFF
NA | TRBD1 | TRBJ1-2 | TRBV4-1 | TGCGCCAGCAGCCAAACAGCCGGGACAGGAGACTATGGCTACACCTTC | CASSQTAGTGDYGYTF
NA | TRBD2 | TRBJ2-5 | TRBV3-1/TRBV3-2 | TGTGCCAGCAGCCCCCTAGCGGGAGGGCGGGTTGAGACCCAGTACTTC | CASSPLAGGRVETQYF
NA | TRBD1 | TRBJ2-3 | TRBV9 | TGTGCCAGCAGCGTACAGGGGGCGGGATCGCAGTATTTT | CASSVQGAGSQYF
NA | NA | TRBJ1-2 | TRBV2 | TGTGCCAGCAGTGAAAGAGGGGTGGGAGGCTATGGCTACACCTTC | CASSERGVGGYGYTF
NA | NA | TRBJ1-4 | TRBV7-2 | TGTGCCAGCAGCTTGGGGCTGGGAGGGACTAATGAAAAACTGTTTTTT | CASSLGLGGTNEKLFF
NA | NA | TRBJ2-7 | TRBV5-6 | TGTGCCAGCAGCTCGGACATCCTCTACGAGCAGTACTTC | CASSSDILYEQYF
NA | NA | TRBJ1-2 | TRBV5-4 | TGTGCCAGCAGCTACGGTTCGGCTCCCTATGGCTACACCTTC | CASSYGSAPYGYTF
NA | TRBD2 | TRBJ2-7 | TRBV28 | TGTGCCAGCAGCCAGACTAGCGGGAGTTACGAGCAGTACTTC | CASSQTSGSYEQYF
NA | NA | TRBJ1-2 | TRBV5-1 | TGCGCCAGCAGCTTGGGTGGCAGGGACTATGGCTACACCTTC | CASSLGGRDYGYTF
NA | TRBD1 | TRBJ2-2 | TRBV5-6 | TGTGCCAGCACCGTGCTGGGGACAGGGAACACCGGGGAGCTGTTTTTT | CASTVLGTGNTGELFF
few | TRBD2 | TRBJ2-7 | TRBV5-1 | TGCGCCAGCAGCTTGAGTAGCGGGATGTCGCAAGAGCAGTACTTC | CASSLSSGMSQEQYF
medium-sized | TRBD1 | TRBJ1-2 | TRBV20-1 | TGCAGTGCCCAGACAGGGGATGGCTACACCTTC | CSAQTGDGYTF
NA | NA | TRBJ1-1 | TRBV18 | TGTGCCAGCTCACGGCAGGGGAACACTGAAGCTTTCTTT | CASSRQGNTEAFF
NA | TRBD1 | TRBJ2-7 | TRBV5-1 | TGCGCCAGCAGCTGGGGGGACAGGGAGGATGAGCAGTACTTC | CASSWGDREDEQYF
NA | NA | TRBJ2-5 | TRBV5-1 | TGCGCCAGCAGCCTTAGCGGCTACGGAGAGACCCAGTACTTC | CASSLSGYGETQYF
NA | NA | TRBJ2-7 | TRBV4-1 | TGCGCCAGCAGCCAGCCTACAGGGTTCGGCAACGAGCAGTACTTC | CASSQPTGFGNEQYF
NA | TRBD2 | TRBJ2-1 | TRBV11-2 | TGTGCCAGCCGACGGGGGGATCCGAGCATGACGGCCTACAATGAGCAGTTCTTC | CASRRGDPSMTAYNEQFF
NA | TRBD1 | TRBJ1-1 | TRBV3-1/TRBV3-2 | TGTGCCAGCAGCCAGTCCGGGACAGGGTTCACTGAAGCTTTCTTT | CASSQSGTGFTEAFF